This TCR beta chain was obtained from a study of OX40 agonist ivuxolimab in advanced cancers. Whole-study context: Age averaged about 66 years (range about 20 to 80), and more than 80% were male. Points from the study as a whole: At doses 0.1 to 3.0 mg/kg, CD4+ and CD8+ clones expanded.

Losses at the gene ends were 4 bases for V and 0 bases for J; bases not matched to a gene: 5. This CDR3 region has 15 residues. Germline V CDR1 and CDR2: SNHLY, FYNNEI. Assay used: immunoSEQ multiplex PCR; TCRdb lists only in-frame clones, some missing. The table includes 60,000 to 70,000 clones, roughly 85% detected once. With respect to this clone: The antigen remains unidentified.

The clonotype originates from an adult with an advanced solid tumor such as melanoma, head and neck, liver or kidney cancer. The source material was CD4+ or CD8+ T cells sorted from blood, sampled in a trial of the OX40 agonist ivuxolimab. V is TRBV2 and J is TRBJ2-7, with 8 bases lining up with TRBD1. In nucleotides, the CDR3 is TGTGCCAGCAGTGGCGGACAGGGAAGCTCCTACGAGCAGTACTTC. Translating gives CASSGGQGSSYEQYF.